The entry below gives a single T cell receptor beta chain sequence along with its context. The entry originates in a study of blood T cells in healthy people across ages. Sample-barcoded 5' priming and a J-beta primer mix drove a second PCR of roughly 7 to 11 cycles. TCRdb fed the 5' RACE reads into MiXCR, producing one record per CDR3 protein. Of some 1.8 million distinct CDR3 sequences in the sample, 35% to 50% were seen once. Per germline, CDR1 SEHNR and CDR2 FQNEAQ (reference sequence). Trimming left V 1 base short and J 10 bases short, with 11 bases between. The CDR3 is 13 amino acids. Each sample had at least 6.5 million PBMCs isolated.

The clonotype originates from a human donor in good health. The chain joins TRBV7-9 to TRBJ2-1; D is ambiguous. Material for sequencing was blood. As DNA, the CDR3 is TGTGCCAGCAGCTTAGGGCGATCTTTAGAGCAGTTCTTC. This translates into CASSLGRSLEQFF.